This T cell receptor (beta chain) was sequenced in a study of blood T cell repertoires in COVID-19. Study background: Specimens from acute and convalescent COVID-19 originated in the United States, Italy and Spain.

As processed by the authors: Estimates of nucleated cell counts were drawn from the amplification of reference gene primers. The table came from immunoSEQ multiplex PCR; TCRdb's copy has only in-frame clones and leaves some out. The DNA gave D and trimming, while V, J and clone size come from that table. The top ten clones hold about a tenth of a sample with more than 350,000 clones, around nine tenths of them seen once. Adults between roughly 18 and 90 years of age took part from approximately 24 US areas. Membership in each cohort depended on participant-reported clinical history. Deletions cut 8 bases from V and 2 bases from J, with 12 bases between. The length of the CDR3 is 13 residues. Germline-derived CDR1 and CDR2 are ENHRY and SYGVKD.

This receptor was identified in a woman aged 45-60 years who had recovered from COVID-19. The V gene is TRBV10-3, the J gene TRBJ1-1, with D tentatively TRBD1 (6 bases). Sequenced material: PBMCs or T cells enriched from blood (not recorded which). The CDR3 region is CAISRTVNTEAFF. The CDR3 coding sequence is TGTGCCATCTCCCGGACAGTTAACACTGAAGCTTTCTTT.